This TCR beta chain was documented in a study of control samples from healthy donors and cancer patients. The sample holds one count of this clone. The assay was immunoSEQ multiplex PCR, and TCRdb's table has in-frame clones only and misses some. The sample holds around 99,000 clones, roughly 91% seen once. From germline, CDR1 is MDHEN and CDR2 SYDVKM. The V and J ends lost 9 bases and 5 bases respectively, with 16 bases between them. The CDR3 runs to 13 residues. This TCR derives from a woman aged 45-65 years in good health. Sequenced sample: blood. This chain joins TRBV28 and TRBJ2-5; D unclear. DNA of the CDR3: TGTGCCAGTAAACTACCACCCGGGGAGACCCAGTACTTC. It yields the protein CASKLPPGETQYF.